These 32 T cell receptor beta chains came from one sample sequenced in a study of control samples from healthy donors and cancer patients. Profiling relied on immunoSEQ multiplex PCR, and the TCRdb table lists in-frame clones only, not all of them. The sample contains 100,000 to 150,000 clones, around 90% of which appear only once. Sequencing was done on a sample of blood. These receptors came from a man aged 18-30 years in good health.

CDR3 DNA: TGTGCCAGCAAGGGGACAGGGGGCAGCACCGGGGAGCTGTTTTTT. This gives the protein CASKGTGGSTGELFF. The V gene is TRBV27, the J gene TRBJ2-2, with TRBD1 identical over 12 bases. Germline CDR1 MNHEY, CDR2 SMNVEV (reference sequence). CDR3 size: 15 residues. Losses at the gene ends were 7 bases for V and 4 bases for J; bases not matched to a gene: 4.

This clone is a singleton in its sample. The V gene is TRBV7-8, the J gene TRBJ2-3; possible D gene TRBD2, 6 bases. Germline V lookup: CDR1 SGHVS, CDR2 FQNEAQ. V lost 5 bases to trimming and J lost 0 bases, with 12 bases between them. This CDR3 contains 15 residues. The CDR3 loop reads CASSNRDFSTDTQYF. The DNA of the CDR3 is TGTGCCAGCAGCAACCGGGACTTCAGCACAGATACGCAGTATTTT.

The V gene is TRBV14, the J gene TRBJ1-4, with TRBD1 as a possible D gene (6 bases). The length of the CDR3 is 15 residues. Germline loops: CDR1 SGHDN, CDR2 FVKESK. V was clipped by 4 bases and J by 5 bases, with 14 bases between them. DNA for the CDR3: TGTGCCAGCAGCCTAACGATGGGGGCAAATGAAAAACTGTTTTTT. It is translated as CASSLTMGANEKLFF.

This chain joins TRBV6-5 and TRBJ2-7; perhaps TRBD1 as D (5 bases). Germline assignment: CDR1 MNHEY and CDR2 SVGAGI. Trimming stripped 6 bases from V and 4 bases from J, with 13 bases between. The CDR3 is 13 amino acids. CDR3 protein: CASREDTRYEQYV. CDR3 coding DNA: TGTGCCAGCAGAGAGGACACGCGTTACGAGCAGTACGTC.

V usage is TRBV9 and J usage is TRBJ2-3, with TRBD1 as a possible D gene (6 bases). V dropped 3 bases and J dropped 5 bases, with 22 bases sitting between them. Looked up from germline, CDR1 is SGDLS and CDR2 is YYNGEE. The CDR3 totals 17 residues. CDR3 region: CASSARSDSPQQDTQYF. The CDR3 DNA sequence: TGTGCCAGCAGCGCGAGGTCGGACAGCCCACAGCAAGATACGCAGTATTTT.

This clone was recorded once. This chain uses TRBV6-5 with TRBJ2-7; 10 bases are shared with TRBD1. The germline V gene encodes CDR1 MNHEY and CDR2 SVGAGI. Trimming at V came to 7 bases and at J to 3 bases, leaving 6 bases not matched to a gene. The length of the CDR3 is 14 residues. CDR3 sequence reads: CASTPGQGGYEQYF. The CDR3 DNA reads as TGTGCCAGCACTCCAGGACAGGGGGGCTACGAGCAGTACTTC.

This clone was counted a single time. This chain joins TRBV18 and TRBJ2-2; D perhaps matches TRBD2 (7 bases). The V and J ends lost 1 base and 0 bases respectively, with 9 bases between them. CDR1 is KGHSH, CDR2 LQKENI, per germline. The CDR3 has 16 amino acids. The CDR3 is CASSPQGGTNTGELFF. The DNA for the CDR3 is TGTGCCAGCTCACCACAGGGGGGGACGAACACCGGGGAGCTGTTTTTT.

The chain recombines TRBV3-1 (or the pseudogene TRBV3-2) with TRBJ2-7, with 7 positions matching TRBD1. The CDR3 spans 20 residues. In germline, CDR1 is LGHDT, CDR2 YNNKEL (reference sequence). The J segment lost 1 base and the V segment lost 0 bases, leaving 18 bases of the junction unmatched. The CDR3 spells CASSQDKAWAGGIRSYEQYV. DNA of the CDR3: TGTGCCAGCAGCCAAGATAAAGCTTGGGCAGGGGGAATCCGATCCTACGAGCAGTACGTC.

The chain is built from TRBV12-5 and TRBJ2-5, with D hard to call. Germline CDR1 reads LGHNT; CDR2 reads FRNRAP. V dropped 2 bases and J dropped 3 bases, with 7 bases sitting between them. This CDR3 is 13 amino acids long. The chain's CDR3 is CASGLLPEETQYF. DNA of the CDR3: TGTGCTAGTGGTTTGCTTCCCGAAGAGACCCAGTACTTC.

The rearrangement links TRBV7-2 to TRBJ2-7, with 8 positions matching TRBD1. With 4 bases clipped from V and 1 base from J, the junction kept 3 bases outside the gene matches. The CDR3 is 14 residues long. CDR1 is SGHTA and CDR2 is FQGNSA in the germline V gene. The CDR3 sequence is CASSSRQGSYEQYF. The DNA of the CDR3 is TGTGCCAGCAGCTCTAGACAGGGGTCCTACGAGCAGTACTTC. The full variable domain, rest sourced from reference TRBV7-2 and TRBJ2-7, is GAGVSQSPSNKVTEKGKDVELRCDPISGHTALYWYRQSLGQGLEFLIYFQGNSAPDKSGLPSDRFSAERTGGSVSTLTIQRTQQEDSAVYLCASSSRQGSYEQYFGPGTRLTVT.

V usage is TRBV3-1 (or the pseudogene TRBV3-2) and J usage is TRBJ2-5; D is perhaps TRBD2 (7 bases). Germline-derived CDR1 and CDR2 are LGHDT and YNNKEL (reference sequence). This CDR3 contains 15 residues. The germline V and J ends were trimmed by 2 bases and 3 bases, with 13 bases remaining between them. CDR3 bases: TGTGCCAGCAGCCAATTCGGGGGGCCCAAAGAGACCCAGTACTTC. This encodes CASSQFGGPKETQYF.

The V and J genes are TRBV6-5 and TRBJ1-2, with D maybe TRBD1 (5 bases). The CDR3 length is 14 residues. CDR1 is MNHEY, CDR2 SVGAGI, per germline. Trimming shortened V by 5 bases and J by 2 bases, and 12 bases separated the two germline ends. The CDR3 sequence is CASSTLGPNYGYTF. The CDR3 coding sequence is TGTGCCAGCAGTACCCTGGGGCCCAACTATGGCTACACCTTC.

V is TRBV28 and J is TRBJ2-7; 9 bases match TRBD2. The CDR3 loop spans 14 amino acids. The V and J ends lost 2 bases and 2 bases, in that order; junction bases with no gene match: 1. Looked up from germline, CDR1 is MDHEN and CDR2 is SYDVKM. DNA of the CDR3: TGTGCCAGCAGTTTAGCGGGGGGGCCCTACGAGCAGTACTTC. Amino acids: CASSLAGGPYEQYF.

CDR3 amino acids: CASIAAGAPSTDTQYF. The CDR3 DNA reads as TGTGCCAGCATCGCGGCGGGGGCCCCTAGCACAGATACGCAGTATTTT. The chain uses TRBV7-9 and TRBJ2-3, with a tentative D call TRBD2 (7 bases). V dropped 7 bases and J dropped 0 bases, with 17 bases sitting between them. Germline V gene sequence: CDR1 SEHNR, CDR2 FQNEAQ (reference sequence). The CDR3 is 16 residues long.

The chain uses TRBV21-1 and TRBJ2-2; the table assigns TRBD2, which was not confirmed against the DNA. TRBV21-1 is a recognized pseudogene. The CDR3 loop spans 15 amino acids. The CDR3 DNA reads as TGTGCCAGCAGCCCCCGGACTAGCGGTCCCGGGGAGCTGTTTTTT. It yields the protein CASSPRTSGPGELFF.

This chain uses TRBV6-6 with TRBJ2-7; either TRBD1 or TRBD2 may supply D (5 bases each). The CDR3 covers 15 residues. The germline V gene encodes CDR1 MNHNY and CDR2 SVGAGI (reference sequence). Trimming cost V 2 bases and J 1 base, with 12 bases left between them. CDR3 residues: CASSYGGQKSYEQYF. The CDR3 DNA is TGTGCCAGCAGTTACGGGGGTCAGAAATCCTACGAGCAGTACTTC.

The V and J genes are TRBV12-3 or TRBV12-4 and TRBJ1-1; perhaps TRBD1 as D (6 bases). CDR3 length equals 11 residues. Trimming took off 7 bases at V and 8 bases at J, with 11 bases between the two ends. The chain's CDR3 is CASTPQGEAFF. The DNA for the CDR3 is TGTGCCAGCACTCCTCAGGGGGAAGCTTTCTTT.

A single count supports this clone. The genes are TRBV5-1 and TRBJ1-1, with 8 bases matching TRBD1. The V segment lost 0 bases and the J segment 1 base; nucleotides outside the gene matches: 5. The germline gives CDR1 SGHRS, CDR2 YFSETQ. The CDR3 is 16 amino acids. CDR3 DNA: TGCGCCAGCAGCTTGGGACCCCAGGGGGCGAACACTGAAGCTTTCTTT. It specifies CASSLGPQGANTEAFF.

V usage is TRBV7-5 and J usage is TRBJ2-5. TRBV7-5 is a pseudogene segment. There are 13 residues in the CDR3. CDR3 residues: CVRSRGPPETQYF. In nucleotides, the CDR3 is TGTGTCAGAAGCCGGGGACCTCCAGAGACCCAGTACTTC.

The V gene is TRBV4-1, the J gene TRBJ1-5, with D hard to call. With 0 bases removed from V and 7 bases from J, the gap between germline ends came to 13 bases. The CDR3 contains 15 residues. From germline, CDR1 is MGHRA and CDR2 YSYEKL. The CDR3 DNA sequence: TGCGCCAGCAGCCAAGAGGGCTTGGGGTACCAGCCCCAGCATTTT. Its protein product is CASSQEGLGYQPQHF.

This rearrangement joins TRBV5-1 to TRBJ2-5; a possible D gene is TRBD1 (6 bases). Germline loops: CDR1 SGHRS, CDR2 YFSETQ. This CDR3 spans 14 amino acids. V lost 5 bases and J lost 1, with 12 bases in between. CDR3 sequence reads: CASSPDRSQETQYF. The CDR3, as DNA: TGCGCCAGCAGTCCCGACAGGAGCCAAGAGACCCAGTACTTC.

The chain uses TRBV7-9 and TRBJ2-5; 14 nucleotides align to TRBD2. Trimming took 5 bases from V and 2 from J; bases not matched to a gene: 7. From germline, CDR1 is SEHNR and CDR2 FQNEAQ (reference sequence). There are 17 residues in the CDR3. This chain's CDR3 is CASSQGLAGEPQETQYF. The CDR3 DNA reads TGTGCCAGCAGCCAGGGACTAGCGGGGGAACCACAAGAGACCCAGTACTTC.

The chain recombines TRBV6-2 or TRBV6-3 with TRBJ2-5, with 9 bases fitting TRBD2. The CDR3 totals 16 residues. The ends lost 5 bases at V and 5 bases at J; junction bases unmatched: 12. Germline lookup yields CDR1 MNHEY and CDR2 SVGEGT. In DNA form, the CDR3 reads TGTGCCAGCAGTCCCCGGTATAGCGGGAGTTTTGAGACCCAGTACTTC. This encodes CASSPRYSGSFETQYF.

The chain joins TRBV2 to TRBJ1-4, with 12 bases fitting TRBD1. This CDR3 is built from 16 residues. V was clipped by 6 bases and J by 5 bases; unmatched bases: 7. Germline V gives CDR1 SNHLY, CDR2 FYNNEI. CDR3 bases: TGTGCCAGCAGCCCGGGACAGGGGGCGATAAATGAAAAACTGTTTTTT. The encoded protein is CASSPGQGAINEKLFF.

The chain has TRBV3-1 (or the pseudogene TRBV3-2) and TRBJ1-2; D gene unclear. The CDR3 covers 12 residues. The germline CDR1 and CDR2 sequences are LGHDT and YNNKEL (reference sequence). V lost 4 bases, J lost 6 bases, and 9 bases lay in between. The CDR3 here is CASSRGGDGYTF. DNA of the CDR3: TGTGCCAGCAGCCGGGGTGGCGATGGCTACACCTTC.

J is TRBJ2-3 and V is TRBV11-2; D remains unclear. CDR3 length: 16 residues. Germline CDR1 and CDR2: SGHAT and FQNNGV. Between the trimmed V and J ends, which lost 5 bases and 0 bases, there was a span of 15 bases. CDR3 coding DNA: TGTGCCAGCAGCCCTATGATAGCAGCTAGCACAGATACGCAGTATTTT. Its translation is CASSPMIAASTDTQYF.

The V and J genes are TRBV7-9 and TRBJ2-5; 13 bases fit TRBD2. Trimming at V came to 6 bases and at J to 3 bases, leaving 4 bases not matched to a gene. Germline V gene data show CDR1 as SEHNR and CDR2 as FQNEAQ (reference sequence). The CDR3 extends over 15 amino acids. The CDR3 loop reads CASSPTSGGEETQYF. The CDR3 coding sequence is TGTGCCAGCAGTCCTACTAGCGGGGGGGAAGAGACCCAGTACTTC.

V gene TRBV2 combines with J gene TRBJ1-1; D not certain. V was pared by 4 bases and J by 4 bases, with 13 bases between. The CDR3 is 14 amino acids. Germline loops: CDR1 SNHLY, CDR2 FYNNEI. CDR3 sequence: CASSGLAMGTEAFF. CDR3 in DNA: TGTGCCAGCAGTGGGTTAGCTATGGGCACTGAAGCTTTCTTT. The full variable domain, in which reference TRBV2 and TRBJ1-1 provide the parts outside the CDR3, is EPEVTQTPSHQVTQMGQEVILRCVPISNHLYFYWYRQILGQKVEFLVSFYNNEISEKSEIFDDQFSVERPDGSNFTLKIRSTKLEDSAMYFCASSGLAMGTEAFFGQGTRLTVV.

The CDR3 region has the DNA TGTGCCAGCAGCTGGACAGGGGGTGGAGGAGAAAAACTGTTTTTT. It codes for CASSWTGGGGEKLFF. The gene calls are TRBV14 and TRBJ1-4; TRBD1 matches 10 bases. The CDR3 totals 15 residues. CDR1 is SGHDN and CDR2 is FVKESK in the germline V gene. Trimming removed 5 bases from V and 8 bases from J; junction bases left unmatched: 8.

The J gene is TRBJ1-3, the V gene TRBV28, with no clear D. V was shortened by 5 bases and J by 2 bases, with 16 bases between the two germline ends. CDR3 length: 16 amino acids. The V gene's germline CDR1 is MDHEN and CDR2 SYDVKM. This CDR3 is CASSPPGPGTGNTIYF. In DNA form, the CDR3 reads TGTGCCAGCAGTCCCCCCGGCCCAGGCACTGGAAACACCATATATTTT.

This clone was picked up one time. This chain connects TRBV5-4 to TRBJ2-1; 12 bases line up with TRBD2. The CDR3 is 15 residues long. CDR1 SGHNT and CDR2 YYREEE come from the germline V gene (reference sequence). Germline trimming cut 5 bases from V and 7 bases from J; bases unmatched to any gene: 7. The CDR3 region has the DNA TGTGCCAGCAGGGAGACTAGCGGGAGTCGTAATGAGCAGTTCTTC. Protein product: CASRETSGSRNEQFF.

This clone was detected only once. V gene TRBV2 combines with J gene TRBJ1-6; D gene uncertain. V lost 3 bases and J 9 bases, leaving 9 bases between the germline ends. Germline V CDR1 and CDR2: SNHLY, FYNNEI. CDR3 length: 13 residues. In nucleotides, the CDR3 is TGTGCCAGCAGTGATCTGCCAGGTTCACCCCTCCACTTT. Amino acids: CASSDLPGSPLHF.